One sample yielded the 2 T cell receptor beta chains listed below, sequenced in a study of cytomegalovirus exposure and HLA in healthy donors. Profiling relied on immunoSEQ multiplex PCR, and the TCRdb table lists in-frame clones only, not all of them. The sample includes nearly 80,000 clones, 90% to 95% of them seen just once. Sequencing was performed on PBMCs. The receptors shown here come from a woman under 40 in good health and CMV-seronegative.

A note on this clone: A read error may produce the germline difference seen at one junction end. The CDR3 is CASSLAVITGGGHEQFF. The CDR3 DNA is TGCGCCAGCAGTTTGGCTGTTATTACGGGGGGCGGCCATGAGCAGTTCTTC. This chain links TRBV5-1 with TRBJ2-1, with D maybe TRBD2 (7 bases). The CDR3 covers 17 residues. Germline CDR1 SGHRS, CDR2 YFSETQ. Complete variable domain (other parts from reference TRBV5-1 and TRBJ2-1): KAGVTQTPRYLIKTRGQQVTLSCSPISGHRSVSWYQQTPGQGLQFLFEYFSETQRNKGNFPGRFSGRQFSNSRSEMNVSTLELGDSALYLCASSLAVITGGGHEQFFGPGTRLTVL.

The genes are TRBV6-5 and TRBJ2-1; 9 bases match TRBD1. Germline lookup yields CDR1 MNHEY and CDR2 SVGAGI. The CDR3 spans 15 residues. The V and J ends lost 2 bases and 4 bases, in that order; junction bases with no gene match: 3. CDR3 sequence reads: CASSYEGQGYNEQFF. CDR3 bases: TGTGCCAGCAGTTACGAGGGACAGGGATACAATGAGCAGTTCTTC.